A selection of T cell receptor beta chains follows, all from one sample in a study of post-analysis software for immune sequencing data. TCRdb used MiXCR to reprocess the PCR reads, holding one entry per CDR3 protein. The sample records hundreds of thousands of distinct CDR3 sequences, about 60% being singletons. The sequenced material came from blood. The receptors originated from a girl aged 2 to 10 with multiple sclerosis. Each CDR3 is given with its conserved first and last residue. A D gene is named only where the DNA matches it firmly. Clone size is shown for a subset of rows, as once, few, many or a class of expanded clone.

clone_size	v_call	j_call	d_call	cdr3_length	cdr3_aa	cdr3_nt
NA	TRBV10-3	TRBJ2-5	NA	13	CAISVTGQETQYF	TGTGCCATCAGTGTAACGGGGCAAGAGACCCAGTACTTC
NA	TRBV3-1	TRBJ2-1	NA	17	CASSPDPAHYSYNEQFF	TGTGCCAGCAGCCCCGATCCGGCACACTACTCCTACAATGAGCAGTTCTTC
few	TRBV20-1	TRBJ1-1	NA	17	CSAIGGGEGVMNTEAFF	TGCAGTGCCATAGGAGGGGGGGAGGGGGTCATGAACACTGAAGCTTTCTTT
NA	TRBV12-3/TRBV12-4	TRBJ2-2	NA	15	CASRRVNRDTGELFF	TGTGCCAGCAGGCGTGTAAACAGGGACACCGGGGAGCTGTTTTTT
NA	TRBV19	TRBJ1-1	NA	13	CASLTGTTTEAFF	TGTGCCAGCCTCACCGGGACAACGACTGAAGCTTTCTTT
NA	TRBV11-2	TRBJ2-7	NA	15	CASSLDQFGFYEQYF	TGTGCCAGCAGCTTAGATCAGTTCGGATTCTACGAGCAGTACTTC
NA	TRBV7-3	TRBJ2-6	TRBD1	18	CASSLKGRDRPGANVLTF	TGTGCCAGCAGCTTAAAAGGTCGGGACAGGCCTGGGGCCAACGTCCTGACTTTC
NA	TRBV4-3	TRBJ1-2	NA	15	CASSQEASANYGYTF	TGCGCCAGCAGCCAAGAAGCCTCCGCTAACTATGGCTACACCTTC
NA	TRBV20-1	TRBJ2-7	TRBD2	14	CSAKDPVGLVEQYF	TGCAGTGCCAAAGATCCGGTGGGACTAGTCGAGCAGTACTTC
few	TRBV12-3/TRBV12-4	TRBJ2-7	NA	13	CASSLRTVGEQYF	TGTGCCAGCAGTCTTAGAACGGTGGGAGAGCAGTACTTC
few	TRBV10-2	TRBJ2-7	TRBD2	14	CASRLAGGFHEQYF	TGCGCCAGCAGATTAGCGGGAGGGTTCCACGAGCAGTACTTC
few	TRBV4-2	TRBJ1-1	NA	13	CASSQGSGTEAFF	TGTGCCAGCAGCCAGGGGTCGGGCACTGAAGCTTTCTTT
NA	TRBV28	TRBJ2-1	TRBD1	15	CASSFPGQGVDEQFF	TGTGCCAGCAGTTTTCCGGGACAGGGGGTTGATGAGCAGTTCTTC
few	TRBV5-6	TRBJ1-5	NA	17	CASSHRTDRLNNQPQHF	TGTGCCAGCAGCCATCGGACAGATAGACTTAACAATCAGCCCCAGCATTTT
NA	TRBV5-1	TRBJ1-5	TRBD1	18	CASSFKPGTERDGQPQHF	TGCGCCAGCAGCTTCAAGCCCGGGACAGAGAGGGATGGTCAGCCCCAGCATTTT
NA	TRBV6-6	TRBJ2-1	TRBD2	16	CASSHLLAGGKNEQFF	TGTGCCAGCAGCCACCTCCTAGCGGGGGGGAAGAATGAGCAGTTCTTC
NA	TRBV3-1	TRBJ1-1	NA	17	CASSQDLLGRRRSEAFF	TGTGCCAGCAGCCAAGACCTTCTCGGACGACGAAGGTCTGAAGCTTTCTTT
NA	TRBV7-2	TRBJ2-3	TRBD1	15	CASTLQGGFSDTQYF	TGTGCCAGCACCTTACAGGGGGGTTTTTCGGATACGCAGTATTTT
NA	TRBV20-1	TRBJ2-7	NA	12	CSATMDWFEQYF	TGCAGTGCTACTATGGACTGGTTCGAGCAGTACTTC
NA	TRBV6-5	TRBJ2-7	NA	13	CASSLQVSGEQYF	TGTGCCAGCAGTTTACAGGTATCGGGCGAGCAGTACTTC
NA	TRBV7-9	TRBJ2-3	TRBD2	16	CASSSAPRLAGDTQYF	TGTGCCAGCAGCTCGGCCCCCCGACTAGCCGGAGATACGCAGTATTTT
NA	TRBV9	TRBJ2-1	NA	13	CASSVMVDGEQFF	TGTGCCAGCAGCGTAATGGTAGACGGTGAGCAGTTCTTC
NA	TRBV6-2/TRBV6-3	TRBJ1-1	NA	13	CASSPKSGTEAFF	TGTGCCAGCAGCCCCAAGTCGGGTACTGAAGCTTTCTTT
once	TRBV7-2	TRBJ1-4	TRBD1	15	CASSLAGGESKKLFF	TGTGCCAGCAGCTTGGCAGGGGGCGAGAGTAAAAAACTGTTTTTT
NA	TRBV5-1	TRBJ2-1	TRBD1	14	CASSWTGLYNEQFF	TGCGCCAGCAGTTGGACAGGCCTTTACAATGAGCAGTTCTTC
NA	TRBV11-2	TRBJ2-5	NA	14	CASSFVGGLETQYF	TGTGCCAGCAGCTTTGTTGGGGGGCTAGAGACCCAGTACTTC
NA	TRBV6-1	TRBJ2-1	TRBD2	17	CATEPGLAGVGYNEQFF	TGTGCCACCGAACCGGGACTAGCGGGAGTAGGGTACAATGAGCAGTTCTTC
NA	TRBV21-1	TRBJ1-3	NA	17	CASSKEGRGPSGNTIYF	TGTGCCAGCAGCAAAGAGGGACGGGGCCCCTCTGGAAACACCATATATTTT
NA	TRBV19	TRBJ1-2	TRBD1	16	CASSTLQGAESYGYTF	TGTGCCAGTAGTACTCTTCAGGGGGCGGAGAGCTATGGCTACACCTTC
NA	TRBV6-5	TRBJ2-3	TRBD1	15	CASSSQGKRTDTQYF	TGTGCCAGCAGTTCACAGGGGAAGCGCACAGATACGCAGTATTTT
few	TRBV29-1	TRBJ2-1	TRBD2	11	CSVGAGGEQFF	TGCAGCGTTGGGGCGGGGGGTGAGCAGTTCTTC
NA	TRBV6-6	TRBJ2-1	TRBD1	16	CASTRTGGAKGDEQFF	TGTGCCAGCACCAGGACAGGGGGCGCGAAGGGTGATGAGCAGTTCTTC
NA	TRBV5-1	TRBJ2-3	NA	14	CASSNGPGPDTQYF	TGCGCCAGCAGCAACGGACCCGGGCCAGATACGCAGTATTTT
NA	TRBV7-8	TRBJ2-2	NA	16	CASSLVLQIGTGELFF	TGTGCCAGCAGCTTAGTTCTGCAGATTGGCACCGGGGAGCTGTTTTTT
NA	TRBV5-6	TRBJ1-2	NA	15	CASSFFNRAGYGYTF	TGTGCCAGCAGCTTTTTCAACCGCGCTGGCTATGGCTACACCTTC
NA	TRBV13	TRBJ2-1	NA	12	CASTIQGNEQFF	TGTGCCAGCACCATCCAAGGCAATGAGCAGTTCTTC
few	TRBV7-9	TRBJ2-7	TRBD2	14	CASSPTSGPYEQYF	TGTGCCAGCAGCCCCACTAGCGGCCCCTACGAGCAGTACTTC
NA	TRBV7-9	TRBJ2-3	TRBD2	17	CASSSGGLAVSTDTQYF	TGTGCCAGCAGCTCCGGGGGACTAGCGGTTTCCACAGATACGCAGTATTTT
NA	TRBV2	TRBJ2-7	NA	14	CASSLYPGTGEQYF	TGTGCCAGCAGCCTATATCCCGGGACGGGCGAGCAGTACTTC